This T cell receptor beta chain was profiled in a study of cytomegalovirus exposure and HLA in healthy donors. This clone has only a few counts. The PCR was carried out with 60 Vbeta primers and 13 Jbeta primers. Only in-frame clones appear in the TCRdb table, and some are missing; sequencing was by immunoSEQ multiplex PCR. Of 160,000 or so clones listed, more than 60% are singletons. The specimen was PBMCs. The sequence was obtained from a human donor in good health.

This CDR3 reads CATRYDEQYF. The CDR3 DNA is TGTGCCACCCGCTATGACGAGCAGTACTTC. This sequence joins TRBV10-3 and TRBJ2-7; D gene unclear. The V end lost 10 bases, the J end lost 5 bases, and 9 bases lay between the germline ends. There are 10 residues in the CDR3. The germline V gene encodes CDR1 ENHRY and CDR2 SYGVKD.